This is a list of T cell receptor beta chains from one sample in a study of blood T cells in healthy people across ages. TCRdb passed the 5' RACE reads through MiXCR, listing each CDR3 protein once. The data show about 720,000 distinct CDR3 sequences, around a fifth seen once. The sequencing sample was made of blood. The receptor set was obtained from an older man in good health. Each CDR3 is given with its conserved first and last residue. The D gene is left open where the match is weak. Not all rows give a size; the values are once, few, many and, for expanded clones, a class.

abundance,j_gene,v_gene,d_gene,CDR3nt,CDR3aa
few,TRBJ2-1,TRBV3-1,TRBD2,TGTGCCACCGAGGCGAGGACCAAACTAGCGGGGGAGCAGTTCTTC,CATEARTKLAGEQFF
few,TRBJ1-1,TRBV30,NA,TGTGCCTGGATGAGGGGGAGGAACACTGAAGCTTTCTTT,CAWMRGRNTEAFF
NA,TRBJ1-2,TRBV20-1,NA,TGCAGTGCTAGAGGAGAGTTCCAGCCCCAAGCTAACTATGGCTACACCTTC,CSARGEFQPQANYGYTF
NA,TRBJ1-3,TRBV7-6,NA,TGTGCCAGCAGCTTAGCGAGAATAGGGGGGCCACCTGGAAACACCATATATTTT,CASSLARIGGPPGNTIYF
once,TRBJ2-3,TRBV20-1,NA,TGCAGTGCTTGGGGCCGGGATACGCAGTATTTT,CSAWGRDTQYF
NA,TRBJ2-1,TRBV6-1,TRBD2,TGTGCCAGCAGACAGGGACTAGCGGGAAACAATGAGCAGTTCTTC,CASRQGLAGNNEQFF
few,TRBJ2-1,TRBV11-2,NA,TGTGCCAGCAGCTTAGGGTCAGTCTCCTACAATGAGCAGTTCTTC,CASSLGSVSYNEQFF
NA,TRBJ2-2,TRBV5-1,TRBD1,TGCGCCAGCAGCGTAACCGGGACAGTCACCGGGGAGCTGTTTTTT,CASSVTGTVTGELFF
NA,TRBJ2-3,TRBV7-8,TRBD2,TGTGCCAGCAGCCGTAGCGGGAGGGAATCAGATGCGCAGTATTTT,CASSRSGRESDAQYF
few,TRBJ1-1,TRBV2,NA,TGTGCCAGCACCGATGACAGGTATAACACTGAAGCTTTCTTT,CASTDDRYNTEAFF
few,TRBJ2-1,TRBV24-1,NA,TGTGCCACCAGTGATTTCCCTGGGGGCGGCTACAATGAGCAGTTCTTC,CATSDFPGGGYNEQFF
few,TRBJ1-5,TRBV7-9,NA,TGTGCCAGCAGCGGTCCTAGGGACGCCCCGAATGGGCCCCAGCATTTT,CASSGPRDAPNGPQHF
few,TRBJ2-2,TRBV20-1,NA,TGCAGTGCGGCGGGGCGGACTGGCGGGGAGCTGTTTTTT,CSAAGRTGGELFF
many,TRBJ2-1,TRBV3-1,TRBD2,TGTGCCAGCATCAAAAGTGGGACTAGCTTAAGCTCCTACAATGAGCAGTTCTTC,CASIKSGTSLSSYNEQFF
NA,TRBJ2-1,TRBV11-3,NA,TGTGCCAGCAGCTACCGGGCGTTCGGGGGAGAGCAGTTCTTC,CASSYRAFGGEQFF
NA,TRBJ1-2,TRBV20-1,NA,TGCAGTGCTAGACCTCCGCCTGGGGCAGGGGACTATGGCTACACCTTC,CSARPPPGAGDYGYTF
many,TRBJ2-1,TRBV19,NA,TGTGCCAGTAGCGGGGTAACCTACAATGAGCAGTTCTTC,CASSGVTYNEQFF
NA,TRBJ1-1,TRBV3-1,NA,TGTGCCAGCAGCCAAGAAATAAGGGCCACTGAAGCTTTCTTT,CASSQEIRATEAFF
many,TRBJ1-4,TRBV9,TRBD1,TGTGCCAGCAGCGGGACAGGGGCTAATGAAAAACTGTTTTTT,CASSGTGANEKLFF
many,TRBJ1-3,TRBV15,NA,TGTGCCACCCGGACGAGCTCTGGAAACACCATATATTTT,CATRTSSGNTIYF
few,TRBJ1-3,TRBV12-3/TRBV12-4,NA,TGTGCCAGCAGTGGACCTGGAAACACCATATATTTT,CASSGPGNTIYF
few,TRBJ2-2,TRBV24-1,NA,TGTGCCACCAGTCCGGGACAAAACACCGGGGAGCTGTTTTTT,CATSPGQNTGELFF
NA,TRBJ1-2,TRBV24-1,TRBD1,TGTGCCACCAGCACACAGAAGACAGGGGACTATGGCTACACCTTC,CATSTQKTGDYGYTF
NA,TRBJ2-3,TRBV9,NA,TGTGCCAGCAGCGTAGAGGCAGGGTACACAGATACGCAGTATTTT,CASSVEAGYTDTQYF
few,TRBJ1-1,TRBV28,TRBD1,TGTGCCAGCAGTTTGGGCAGCCAGGGGGTCACTGAAGCTTTCTTT,CASSLGSQGVTEAFF
NA,TRBJ2-3,TRBV5-5,NA,TGTGCCAGCAGCGACGCAGGGCGTACAGATACGCAGTATTTT,CASSDAGRTDTQYF
few,TRBJ1-1,TRBV20-1,NA,TGCAGTGCTAGAGATTGGTCAGGGCCCTTCATGAACACTGAAGCTTTCTTT,CSARDWSGPFMNTEAFF
few,TRBJ1-4,TRBV11-2,NA,TGTGCCAGCAGCTACGGACGGGTAGAAGATGAAAAACTGTTTTTT,CASSYGRVEDEKLFF
few,TRBJ2-7,TRBV20-1,NA,TGCAGTGCTAGACAGGGGGGCTTCTACGAGCAGTACTTC,CSARQGGFYEQYF
few,TRBJ2-5,TRBV10-1,NA,TGCGCCAGCAGCCCCAGTAGGGAAGAGACCCAGTACTTC,CASSPSREETQYF
NA,TRBJ2-1,TRBV12-3/TRBV12-4,TRBD2,TGTGCCAGCAGTCCAGGGACTAGCGCGAATGAGCAGTTCTTC,CASSPGTSANEQFF
few,TRBJ1-6,TRBV12-3/TRBV12-4,TRBD1,TGTGCCAGCACGGTGTTAGGGGGCGGCTCACCCCTCCACTTT,CASTVLGGGSPLHF
few,TRBJ2-1,TRBV12-3/TRBV12-4,NA,TGTGCCAGCAGTTTATGGCCAGAGCAGTTCTTC,CASSLWPEQFF
NA,TRBJ2-7,TRBV6-2/TRBV6-3,TRBD2,TGTGCCAGCCGCGACGCACTAGCGTTCTACGAGCAGTACTTC,CASRDALAFYEQYF
few,TRBJ2-1,TRBV30,NA,TGTGCCTGCACTAGCTACAATGAGCAGTTCTTC,CACTSYNEQFF
few,TRBJ2-5,TRBV7-2,NA,TGTGCCAGCAGCTTAGAATCTAGCGCAACGAAAGAGACCCAGTACTTC,CASSLESSATKETQYF
NA,TRBJ1-4,TRBV29-1,TRBD1,TGCAGCGCAGGGACAGGGGAGGGAAAACTGTTTTTT,CSAGTGEGKLFF
NA,TRBJ1-1,TRBV15,NA,TGTGCCACCAGCAGAGGAGGCAAGGGCGGCACTGAAGCTTTCTTT,CATSRGGKGGTEAFF
NA,TRBJ1-3,TRBV7-9,NA,TGTGCCAGCAGCTCCACCCGGTTCTCTGGAAACACCATATATTTT,CASSSTRFSGNTIYF
few,TRBJ2-1,TRBV5-1,NA,TGCGCCAGCAGCTTGATACCGGGGGACCATGAGCAGTTCTTC,CASSLIPGDHEQFF
few,TRBJ2-5,TRBV12-3/TRBV12-4,NA,TGTGCCAGCACCAGGGGCTGGGAGACCCAGTACTTC,CASTRGWETQYF
NA,TRBJ1-4,TRBV15,NA,TGTGCCACCAGCAGAGCGGGCAGGAGGGCTAATGAAAAACTGTTTTTT,CATSRAGRRANEKLFF
few,TRBJ2-5,TRBV28,NA,TGTGCCAGCAACCAGGTACAAGAGACCCAGTACTTC,CASNQVQETQYF
NA,TRBJ1-5,TRBV28,NA,TGTGCCAGCAGTTTACAGAGCAGCAATCAGCCCCAGCATTTT,CASSLQSSNQPQHF
few,TRBJ1-1,TRBV7-9,NA,TGTGCCAGCAGCTTAGTCGGGAAAGCTTTCTTT,CASSLVGKAFF
NA,TRBJ2-1,TRBV24-1,NA,TGTGCCACCACGGGGACTGGATACAATGAGCAGTTCTTC,CATTGTGYNEQFF
NA,TRBJ2-2,TRBV6-1,NA,TGTGCCAGCAGTCCTAGGTCCGGGGAGCTGTTTTTT,CASSPRSGELFF
NA,TRBJ2-2,TRBV6-5,NA,TGTGCCAGCAGATTACATGATGGAGGAAACACCGGGGAGCTGTTTTTT,CASRLHDGGNTGELFF
NA,TRBJ1-4,TRBV12-3/TRBV12-4,NA,TGTGCCAGCAGTTTAGGGAGGGCTGAGAATGAAAAACTGTTTTTT,CASSLGRAENEKLFF
NA,TRBJ2-1,TRBV7-3,NA,TGTGCCAGCAGCTTAATGGGGACCCGCTCCTACAATGAGCAGTTCTTC,CASSLMGTRSYNEQFF
NA,TRBJ2-7,TRBV28,TRBD1,TGTGCCAGCAGGCCCCCACAGGGGTACGAGCAGTACTTC,CASRPPQGYEQYF
few,TRBJ1-2,TRBV3-1,TRBD1,TGTGCCAGCAGCTTACGCCGTCCAGGGGGCATGGATGGCTACACCTTC,CASSLRRPGGMDGYTF
NA,TRBJ2-1,TRBV7-2,NA,TGTGCCAGCAGCTTATTCGGGAGTCGAGACAATGAGCAGTTCTTC,CASSLFGSRDNEQFF
many,TRBJ2-3,TRBV14,NA,TGTGCCAGCAGCCTAGGGATTTGGGAAGATACGCAGTATTTT,CASSLGIWEDTQYF
NA,TRBJ1-2,TRBV20-1,NA,TGCAGTGCTAGAGATGTGGTGAGAAACTATGGCTACACCTTC,CSARDVVRNYGYTF